This T cell receptor (beta chain) was recorded in a study of OX40 agonist ivuxolimab in advanced cancers. Germline CDR1 and CDR2: SGHAT and FQNNGV. The V end was cut by 4 bases, the J end by 3 bases, with 10 bases between. This CDR3 is 14 amino acids long. The protocol was immunoSEQ multiplex PCR, while the TCRdb copy is restricted to in-frame clones and leaves out a portion. The sample has about 90,000 clones, about 90% seen once; the top ten hold approximately 8.4%. The chain has TRBV11-2 and TRBJ2-1; D possibly corresponds to TRBD2 (5 bases). This TCR came from an adult with an advanced solid tumor such as melanoma, head and neck, liver or kidney cancer. This material consisted of CD4+ or CD8+ T cells sorted from blood, taken in a trial of the OX40 agonist ivuxolimab. This CDR3 reads CASSSGINYNEQFF. The CDR3 DNA sequence: TGTGCCAGCAGCTCCGGGATTAACTACAATGAGCAGTTCTTC.